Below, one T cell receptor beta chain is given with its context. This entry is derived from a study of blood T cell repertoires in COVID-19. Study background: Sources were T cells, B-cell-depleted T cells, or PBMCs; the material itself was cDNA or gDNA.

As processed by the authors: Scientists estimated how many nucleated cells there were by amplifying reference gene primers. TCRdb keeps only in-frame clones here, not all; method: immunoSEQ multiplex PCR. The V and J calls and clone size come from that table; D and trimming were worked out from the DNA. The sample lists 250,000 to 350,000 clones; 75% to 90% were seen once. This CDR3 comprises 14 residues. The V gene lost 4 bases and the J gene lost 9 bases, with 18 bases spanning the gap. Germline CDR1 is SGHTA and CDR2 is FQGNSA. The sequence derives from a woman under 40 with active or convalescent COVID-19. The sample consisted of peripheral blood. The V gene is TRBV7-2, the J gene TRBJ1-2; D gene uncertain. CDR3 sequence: CASSSRTGIRSYTF. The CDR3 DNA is TGTGCCAGCAGCTCACGGACGGGGATTAGGAGCTACACCTTC.